The clone carrying this T cell receptor beta chain came up a few times. Its antigen is not known. This sample is drawn from a study of identical twins. Study findings and constraints: Reduced insertions were recorded for abundant cord blood beta clonotypes, with no such pattern in memory repertoires.

This CDR3 has 17 residues. J gave up 7 bases and V 7 bases, and 16 bases lay outside the gene matches. cDNA carried unique molecular identifiers, and a universal primer site was added by template switching. TCRdb re-called the 5' RACE reads through MiXCR, storing one row per CDR3 protein. Here the sample spans fewer than 500,000 distinct CDR3 sequences, 20% to 30% being singletons. This sample also appeared in a second study, on T cells expressing NK-cell markers. In that study: The study drew TCR beta repertoires from sorted CD3+CD56+NKG2C+, CD3+CD56+NKG2C- and CD3+CD56-NKG2C+ T cells. Seven sequenced donors out of eight were HCMV-seropositive, one seronegative.

The sample comprised CD4+ T cells sorted from blood. The gene calls are TRBV12-3 or TRBV12-4 and TRBJ2-2; TRBD1 agrees at 9 bases. The sequence was collected from a woman under 30 in good health. CDR3 DNA: TGTGCCAGCACCGCTCAATGGACAGGGGAGTTGGGCGGGGAGCTGTTTTTT. Its protein is CASTAQWTGELGGELFF.